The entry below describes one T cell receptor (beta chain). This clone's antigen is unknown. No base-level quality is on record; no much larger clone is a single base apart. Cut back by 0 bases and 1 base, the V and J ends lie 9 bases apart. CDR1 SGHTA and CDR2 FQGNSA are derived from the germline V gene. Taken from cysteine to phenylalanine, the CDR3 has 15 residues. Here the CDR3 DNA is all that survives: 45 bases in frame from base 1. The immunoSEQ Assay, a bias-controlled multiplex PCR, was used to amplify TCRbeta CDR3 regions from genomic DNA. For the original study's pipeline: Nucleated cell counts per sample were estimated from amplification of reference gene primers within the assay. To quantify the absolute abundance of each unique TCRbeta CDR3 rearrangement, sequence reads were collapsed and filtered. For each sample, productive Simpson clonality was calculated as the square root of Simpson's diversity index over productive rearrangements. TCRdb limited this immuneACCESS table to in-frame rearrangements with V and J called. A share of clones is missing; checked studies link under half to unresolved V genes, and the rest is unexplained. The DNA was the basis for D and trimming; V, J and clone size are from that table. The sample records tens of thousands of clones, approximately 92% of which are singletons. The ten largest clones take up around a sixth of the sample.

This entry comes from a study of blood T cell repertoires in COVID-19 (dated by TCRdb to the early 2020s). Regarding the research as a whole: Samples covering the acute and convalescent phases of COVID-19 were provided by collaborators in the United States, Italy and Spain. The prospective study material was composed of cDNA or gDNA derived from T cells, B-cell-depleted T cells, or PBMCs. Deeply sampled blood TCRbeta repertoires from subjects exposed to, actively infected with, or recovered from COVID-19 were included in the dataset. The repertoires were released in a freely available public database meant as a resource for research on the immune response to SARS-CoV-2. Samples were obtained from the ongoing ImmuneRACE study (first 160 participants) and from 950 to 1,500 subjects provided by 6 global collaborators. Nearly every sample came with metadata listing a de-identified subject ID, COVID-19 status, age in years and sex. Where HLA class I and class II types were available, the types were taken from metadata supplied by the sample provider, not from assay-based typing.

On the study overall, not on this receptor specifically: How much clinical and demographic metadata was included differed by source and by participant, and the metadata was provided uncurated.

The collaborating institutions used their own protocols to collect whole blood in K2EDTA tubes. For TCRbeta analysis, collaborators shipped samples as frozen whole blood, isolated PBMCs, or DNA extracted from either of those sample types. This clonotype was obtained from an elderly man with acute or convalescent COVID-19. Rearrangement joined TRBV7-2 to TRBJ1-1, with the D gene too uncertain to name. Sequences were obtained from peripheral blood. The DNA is TGTGCCAGCAGCTTAGCCCGAGCGGGGAACACTGAAGCTTTCTTT. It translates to CASSLARAGNTEAFF.